This T cell receptor (beta chain) is from a study of blood T cell repertoires in COVID-19. Study summary: Sites in the United States, Italy and Spain provided acute and convalescent COVID-19 samples. PBMCs, B-cell-depleted T cells, or T cells were the source of the cDNA or gDNA that made up the material.

Authors' data handling: Researchers report that nucleated cell counts were estimated from reference gene primer amplification. TCRdb's table, derived via immunoSEQ multiplex PCR, lists solely in-frame clones and lacks some. The DNA gave D and trimming, while V, J and clone size come from that table. Among about 100,000 clones listed, roughly 80% were seen once. This receptor was identified in a man aged 70-80 years with active or convalescent COVID-19. The sequenced sample consisted of peripheral blood.

CDR3 sequence: CASTDSPLGYEQYF. The CDR3 bases are TGTGCCAGCACAGACAGTCCCTTGGGCTACGAGCAGTACTTC. The chain recombines TRBV2 with TRBJ2-7; the D gene is possibly TRBD1 (5 bases). The CDR3 runs to 14 residues. The ends were cut back, 7 bases at V and 3 bases at J, with 16 bases in the middle. Per germline, CDR1 SNHLY and CDR2 FYNNEI.